This T cell receptor beta chain was recovered during a study of CD8+ T cells in alopecia areata. Study conclusions and caveats: Given one nonresponder, whether baseline CD8+ expansion relates to response remains uncertain.

Indicated treatment: oral pan-JAK inhibitor, 5-10 mg twice daily. This CDR3 contains 15 residues. CDR1 and CDR2 from the germline V gene are KGHSH and LQKENI. Trimming took 4 bases from V and 0 from J, leaving 13 bases between them. This clone was seen more than once but under ten times. Its antigen is undetermined. The authors extracted RNA and reverse transcribed it into cDNA as the sequencing template. Produced via immunoSEQ multiplex PCR; TCRdb's table is partial and in-frame only. The table records under 350,000 clones, about three fifths of them present only once. V usage is TRBV18 and J usage is TRBJ2-7; tentative D call: TRBD2 (6 bases). The material was CD4+ T cells sorted from blood, obtained at week 24, from a patient treated with tofacitinib. The TCR comes from a human donor with alopecia areata. The chain's CDR3 is CASSLSPGSSYEQYF. CDR3 nucleotides: TGTGCCAGCTCACTATCTCCCGGGAGCTCCTACGAGCAGTACTTC.